The TCR beta chain described here comes from a study of blood T cell repertoires in COVID-19. Study overall: The United States, Italy and Spain were the sources of the acute and convalescent COVID-19 samples. Sample material is recorded as cDNA or gDNA derived from T cells, B-cell-depleted T cells, or PBMCs.

Study processing details: Estimates of nucleated cell counts were drawn from the amplification of reference gene primers. Using immunoSEQ multiplex PCR, the repertoire was profiled, and TCRdb retains in-frame clones only, with some absent. The V and J calls and clone size were taken over from that table, and D and trimming were inferred from the DNA. The sample has around 130,000 clones, around 83% seen once. Germline trimming cut 1 base from V and 3 bases from J; bases unmatched to any gene: 10. Germline loops: CDR1 SGHRS, CDR2 YFSETQ. There are 16 residues in the CDR3. The chain couples TRBV5-1 to TRBJ2-7, with 7 nucleotides matching TRBD1. The sequencing input was peripheral blood. The source of this sequence is a woman aged 45-65 years with acute or convalescent COVID-19. The CDR3 DNA follows: TGCGCCAGCAGCTTGCAACAGGGGAGTCAGAACTACGAGCAGTACTTC. Its translation is CASSLQQGSQNYEQYF.